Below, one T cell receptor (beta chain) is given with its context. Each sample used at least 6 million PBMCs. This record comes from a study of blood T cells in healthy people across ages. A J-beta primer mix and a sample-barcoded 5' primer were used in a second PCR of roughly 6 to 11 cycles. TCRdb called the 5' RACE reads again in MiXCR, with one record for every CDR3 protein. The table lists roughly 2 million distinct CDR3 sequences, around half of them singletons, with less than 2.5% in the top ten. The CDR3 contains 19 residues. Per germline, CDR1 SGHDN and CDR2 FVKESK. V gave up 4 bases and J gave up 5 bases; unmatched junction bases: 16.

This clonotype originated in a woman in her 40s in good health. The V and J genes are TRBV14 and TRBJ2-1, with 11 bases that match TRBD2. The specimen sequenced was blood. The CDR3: CASSPDTSGGPSVNNEQFF. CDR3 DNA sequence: TGTGCCAGCAGCCCAGATACTAGCGGGGGACCATCAGTCAACAATGAGCAGTTCTTC.